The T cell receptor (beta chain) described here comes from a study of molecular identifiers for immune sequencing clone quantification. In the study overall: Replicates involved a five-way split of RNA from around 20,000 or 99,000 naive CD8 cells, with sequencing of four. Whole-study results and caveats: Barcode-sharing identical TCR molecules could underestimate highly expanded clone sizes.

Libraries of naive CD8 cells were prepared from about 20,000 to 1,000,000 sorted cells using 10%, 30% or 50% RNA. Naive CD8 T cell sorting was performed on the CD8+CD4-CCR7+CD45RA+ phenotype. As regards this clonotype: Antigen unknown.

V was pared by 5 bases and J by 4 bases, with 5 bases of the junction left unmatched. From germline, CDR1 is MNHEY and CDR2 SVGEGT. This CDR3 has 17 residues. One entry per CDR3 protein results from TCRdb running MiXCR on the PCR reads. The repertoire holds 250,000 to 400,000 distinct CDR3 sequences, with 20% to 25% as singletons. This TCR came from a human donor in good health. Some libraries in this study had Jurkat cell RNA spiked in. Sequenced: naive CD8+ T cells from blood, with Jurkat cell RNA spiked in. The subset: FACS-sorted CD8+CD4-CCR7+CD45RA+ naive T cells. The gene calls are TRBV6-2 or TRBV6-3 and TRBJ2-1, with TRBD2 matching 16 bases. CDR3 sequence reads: CASSQGLAGGWYNEQFF. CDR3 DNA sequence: TGTGCCAGCAGTCAGGGACTAGCGGGAGGGTGGTACAATGAGCAGTTCTTC.